This T cell receptor beta chain was sequenced during a study of shared clonotypes between healthy human individuals. Findings and limits, study-wide: Only a few donors were included, so the genetic and exposure-history diversity represented was limited.

Sequencing was performed with immunoSEQ multiplex PCR; in TCRdb, only in-frame clones are kept and a portion is missing. The sample holds roughly 490,000 clones, approximately 79% seen once. Details on this clone: Antigen unknown.

This CDR3 spans 18 amino acids. V was clipped by 2 bases and J by 1 base, with 21 bases between them. Unsorted samples drew genomic DNA from 70 million to 95 million PBMCs. V is TRBV5-3 and J is TRBJ1-1; the D gene is possibly TRBD1 (6 bases). TRBV5-3 carries the ORF label, with uncertain function. The TCR sequence derives from a woman in her forties in good health. Some clones in this sample may be carry-over from other donors' samples. Sequenced input: PBMCs. Here the CDR3 reads CARSFSPTGQTPNTEAFF. The CDR3 DNA is TGTGCCAGAAGCTTTTCTCCCACAGGGCAAACCCCGAACACTGAAGCTTTCTTT.